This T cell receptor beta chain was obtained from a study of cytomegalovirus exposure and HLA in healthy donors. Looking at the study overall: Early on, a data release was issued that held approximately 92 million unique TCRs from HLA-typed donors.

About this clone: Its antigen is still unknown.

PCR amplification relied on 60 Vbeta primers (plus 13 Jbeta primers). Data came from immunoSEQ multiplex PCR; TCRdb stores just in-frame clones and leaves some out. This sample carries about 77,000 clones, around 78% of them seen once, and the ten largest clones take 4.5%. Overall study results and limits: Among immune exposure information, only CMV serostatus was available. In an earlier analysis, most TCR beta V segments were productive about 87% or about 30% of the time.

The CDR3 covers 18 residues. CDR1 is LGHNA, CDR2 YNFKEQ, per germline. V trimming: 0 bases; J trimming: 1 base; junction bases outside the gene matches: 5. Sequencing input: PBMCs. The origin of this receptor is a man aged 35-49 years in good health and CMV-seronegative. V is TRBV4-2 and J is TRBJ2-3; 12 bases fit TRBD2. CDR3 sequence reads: CASSQDRRTSGGTDTQYF. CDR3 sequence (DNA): TGTGCCAGCAGCCAAGATCGCCGGACTAGCGGGGGCACAGATACGCAGTATTTT.